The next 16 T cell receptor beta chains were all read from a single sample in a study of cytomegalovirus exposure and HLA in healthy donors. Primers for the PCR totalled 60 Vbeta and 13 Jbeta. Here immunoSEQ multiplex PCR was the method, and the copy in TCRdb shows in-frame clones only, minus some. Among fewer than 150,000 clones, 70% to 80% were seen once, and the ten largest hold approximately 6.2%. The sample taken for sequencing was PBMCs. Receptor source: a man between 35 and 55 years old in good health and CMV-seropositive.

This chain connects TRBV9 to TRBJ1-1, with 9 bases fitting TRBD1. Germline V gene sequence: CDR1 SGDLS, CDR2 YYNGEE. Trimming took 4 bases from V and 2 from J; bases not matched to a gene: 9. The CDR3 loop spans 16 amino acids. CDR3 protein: CASSFGTGNFNTEAFF. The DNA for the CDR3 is TGTGCCAGCAGCTTTGGGACAGGGAACTTTAACACTGAAGCTTTCTTT.

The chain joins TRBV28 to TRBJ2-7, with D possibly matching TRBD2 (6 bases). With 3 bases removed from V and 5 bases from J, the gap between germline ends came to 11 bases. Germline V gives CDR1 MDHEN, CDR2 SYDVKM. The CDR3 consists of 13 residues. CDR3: CASSFGGGNEQYF. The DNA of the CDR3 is TGTGCCAGCAGTTTTGGGGGAGGTAACGAGCAGTACTTC.

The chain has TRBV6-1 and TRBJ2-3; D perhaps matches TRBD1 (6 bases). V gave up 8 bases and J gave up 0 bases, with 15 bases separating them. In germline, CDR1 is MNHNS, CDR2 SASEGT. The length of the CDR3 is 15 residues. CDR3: CASGTGTTSTDTQYF. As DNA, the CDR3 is TGTGCCAGCGGAACCGGGACAACTAGCACAGATACGCAGTATTTT.

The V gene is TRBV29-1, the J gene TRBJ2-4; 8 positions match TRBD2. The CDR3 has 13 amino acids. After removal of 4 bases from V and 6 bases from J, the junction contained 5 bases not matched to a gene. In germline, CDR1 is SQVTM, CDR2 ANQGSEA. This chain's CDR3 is CSVAATSGNIQYF. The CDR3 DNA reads TGCAGCGTTGCTGCCACTAGCGGAAACATTCAGTACTTC.

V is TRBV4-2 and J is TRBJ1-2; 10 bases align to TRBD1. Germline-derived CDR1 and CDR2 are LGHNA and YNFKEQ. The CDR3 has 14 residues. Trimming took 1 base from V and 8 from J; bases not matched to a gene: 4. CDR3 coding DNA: TGTGCCAGCAGCCAAGTCGGGACAGGGGCAGGCTACACCTTC. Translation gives CASSQVGTGAGYTF.

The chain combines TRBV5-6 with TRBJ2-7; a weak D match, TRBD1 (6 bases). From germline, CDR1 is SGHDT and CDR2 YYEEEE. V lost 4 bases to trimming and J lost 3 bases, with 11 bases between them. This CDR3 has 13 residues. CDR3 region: CASSPTGNYEQYF. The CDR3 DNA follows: TGTGCCAGCAGCCCAACAGGGAACTACGAGCAGTACTTC.

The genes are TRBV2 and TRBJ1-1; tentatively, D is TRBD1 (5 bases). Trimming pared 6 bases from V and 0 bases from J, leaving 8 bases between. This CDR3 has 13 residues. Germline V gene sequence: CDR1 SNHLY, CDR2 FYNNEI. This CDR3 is CASSKGLNTEAFF. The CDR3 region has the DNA TGTGCCAGCAGCAAGGGGTTGAACACTGAAGCTTTCTTT.

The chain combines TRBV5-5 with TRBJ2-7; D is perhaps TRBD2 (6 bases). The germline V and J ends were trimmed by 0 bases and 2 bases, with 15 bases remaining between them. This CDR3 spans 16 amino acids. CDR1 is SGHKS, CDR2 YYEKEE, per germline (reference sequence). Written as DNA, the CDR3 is TGTGCCAGCAGCTTGGAAGCTAGCGCCAGACCCTACGAGCAGTACTTC. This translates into CASSLEASARPYEQYF.

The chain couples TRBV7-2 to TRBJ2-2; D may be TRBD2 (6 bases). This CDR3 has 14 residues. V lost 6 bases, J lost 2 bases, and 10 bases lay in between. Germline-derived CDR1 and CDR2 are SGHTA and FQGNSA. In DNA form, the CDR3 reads TGTGCCAGCAGGTATAGCGGAAACACCGGGGAGCTGTTTTTT. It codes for CASRYSGNTGELFF.

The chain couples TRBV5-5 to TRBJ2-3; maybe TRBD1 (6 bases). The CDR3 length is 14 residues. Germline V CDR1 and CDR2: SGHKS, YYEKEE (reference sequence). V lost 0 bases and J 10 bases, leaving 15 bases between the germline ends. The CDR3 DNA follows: TGTGCCAGCAGCTTGGGGACAGCCTACCGGGCGCAGTATTTT. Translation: CASSLGTAYRAQYF.

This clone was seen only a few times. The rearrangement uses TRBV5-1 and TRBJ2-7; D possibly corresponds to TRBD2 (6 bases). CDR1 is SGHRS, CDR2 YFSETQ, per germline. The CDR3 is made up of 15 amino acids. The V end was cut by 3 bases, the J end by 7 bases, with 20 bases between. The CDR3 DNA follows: TGCGCCAGCAGCTCGGCACTAGCCCCTACTTATGAGCAGTACTTC. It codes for CASSSALAPTYEQYF.

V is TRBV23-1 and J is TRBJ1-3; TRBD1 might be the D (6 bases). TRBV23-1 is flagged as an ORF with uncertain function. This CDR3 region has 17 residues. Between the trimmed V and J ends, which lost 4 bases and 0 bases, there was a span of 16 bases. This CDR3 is CASSPPGHKSSGNTIYF. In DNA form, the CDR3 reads TGCGCCAGCAGTCCCCCGGGACACAAAAGCTCTGGAAACACCATATATTTT.

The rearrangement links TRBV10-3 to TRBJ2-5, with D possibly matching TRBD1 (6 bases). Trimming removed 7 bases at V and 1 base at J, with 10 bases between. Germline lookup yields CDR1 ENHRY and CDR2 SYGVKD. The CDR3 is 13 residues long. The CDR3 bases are TGTGCCATCATGGCAGGGGTCCAAGAGACCCAGTACTTC. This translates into CAIMAGVQETQYF.

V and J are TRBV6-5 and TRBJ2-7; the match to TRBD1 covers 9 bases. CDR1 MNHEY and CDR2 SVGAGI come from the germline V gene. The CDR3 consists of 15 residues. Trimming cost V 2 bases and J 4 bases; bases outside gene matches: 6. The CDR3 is CASSYVGQGLYEQYF. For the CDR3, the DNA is TGTGCCAGCAGTTACGTGGGACAGGGTCTTTACGAGCAGTACTTC.

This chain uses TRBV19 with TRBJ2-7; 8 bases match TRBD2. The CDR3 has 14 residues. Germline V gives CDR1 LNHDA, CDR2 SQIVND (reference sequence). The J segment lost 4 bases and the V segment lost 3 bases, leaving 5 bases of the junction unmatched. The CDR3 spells CASSMRAGVYEQYF. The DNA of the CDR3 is TGTGCCAGTAGTATGAGAGCGGGAGTATACGAGCAGTACTTC. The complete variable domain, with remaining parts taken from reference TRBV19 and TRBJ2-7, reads DGGITQSPKYLFRKEGQNVTLSCEQNLNHDAMYWYRQDPGQGLRLIYYSQIVNDFQKGDIAEGYSVSREKKESFPLTVTSAQKNPTAFYLCASSMRAGVYEQYFGPGTRLTVT.

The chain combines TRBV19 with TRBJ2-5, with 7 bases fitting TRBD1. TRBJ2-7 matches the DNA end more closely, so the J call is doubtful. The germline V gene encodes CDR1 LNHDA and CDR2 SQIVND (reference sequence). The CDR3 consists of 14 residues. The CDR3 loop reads CASSIEGTAYEQYF. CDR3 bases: TGTGCCAGTAGTATAGAAGGGACAGCCTACGAGCAGTACTTC.